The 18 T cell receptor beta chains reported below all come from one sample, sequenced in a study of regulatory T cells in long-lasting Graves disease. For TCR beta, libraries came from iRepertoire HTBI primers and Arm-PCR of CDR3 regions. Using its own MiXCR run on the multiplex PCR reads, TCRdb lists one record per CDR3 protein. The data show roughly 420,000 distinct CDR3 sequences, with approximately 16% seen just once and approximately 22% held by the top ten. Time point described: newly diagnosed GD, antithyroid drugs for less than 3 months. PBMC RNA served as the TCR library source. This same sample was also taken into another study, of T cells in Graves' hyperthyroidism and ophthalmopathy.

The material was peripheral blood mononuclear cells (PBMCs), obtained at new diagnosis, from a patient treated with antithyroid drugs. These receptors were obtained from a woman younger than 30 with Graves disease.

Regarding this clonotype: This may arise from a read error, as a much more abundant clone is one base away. As DNA, the CDR3 is TGTGCCAGCAGTTTAGACAGGGTAAAGATTCAGCCCCAGCATTTT. Protein sequence: CASSLDRVKIQPQHF. The chain combines TRBV28 with TRBJ1-5; 7 nucleotides match TRBD1. The CDR3 is made up of 15 amino acids. From germline, CDR1 is MDHEN and CDR2 SYDVKM. The junction had 7 bases not matched to a gene; V was cut back by 2 bases and J by 6 bases.

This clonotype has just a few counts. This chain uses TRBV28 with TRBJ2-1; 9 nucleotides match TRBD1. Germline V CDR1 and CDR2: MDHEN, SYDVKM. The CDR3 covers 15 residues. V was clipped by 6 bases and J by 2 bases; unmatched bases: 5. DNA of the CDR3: TGTGCCAGCAGGGGACAGGGCTGGGCCTACAATGAGCAGTTCTTC. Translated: CASRGQGWAYNEQFF.

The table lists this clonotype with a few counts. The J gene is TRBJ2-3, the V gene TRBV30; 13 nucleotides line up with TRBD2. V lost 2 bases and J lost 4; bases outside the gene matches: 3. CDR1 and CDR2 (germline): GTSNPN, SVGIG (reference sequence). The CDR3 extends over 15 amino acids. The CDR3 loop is CAWSRGLAGPDTQYF. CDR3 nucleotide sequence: TGTGCCTGGAGTAGGGGACTAGCGGGACCAGATACGCAGTATTTT.

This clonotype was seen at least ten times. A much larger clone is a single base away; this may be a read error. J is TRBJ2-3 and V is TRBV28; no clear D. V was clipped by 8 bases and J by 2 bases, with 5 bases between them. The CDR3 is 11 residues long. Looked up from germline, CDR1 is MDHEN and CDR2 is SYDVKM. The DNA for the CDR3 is TGTGCCAGCGGTTACACAGATACGCAGTATTTT. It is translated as CASGYTDTQYF.

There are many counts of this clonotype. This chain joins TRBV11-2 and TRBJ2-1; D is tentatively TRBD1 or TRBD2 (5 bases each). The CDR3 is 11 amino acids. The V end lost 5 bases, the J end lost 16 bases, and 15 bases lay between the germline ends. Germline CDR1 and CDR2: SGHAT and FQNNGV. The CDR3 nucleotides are TGTGCCAGCAGCCAGAGCGAGGGGTCATTCTTC. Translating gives CASSQSEGSFF.

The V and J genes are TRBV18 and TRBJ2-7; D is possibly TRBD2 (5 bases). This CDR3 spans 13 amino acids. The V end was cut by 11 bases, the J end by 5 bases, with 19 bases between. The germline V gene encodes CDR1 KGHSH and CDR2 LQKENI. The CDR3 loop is CACRGELLDEQYF. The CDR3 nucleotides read TGTGCCTGCCGGGGAGAGCTGCTGGACGAGCAGTACTTC. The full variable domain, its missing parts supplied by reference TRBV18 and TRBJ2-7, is NAGVMQNPRHLVRRRGQEARLRCSPMKGHSHVYWYRQLPEEGLKFMVYLQKENIIDESGMPKERFSAEFPKEGPSILRIQQVVRGDSAAYFCACRGELLDEQYFGPGTRLTVT.

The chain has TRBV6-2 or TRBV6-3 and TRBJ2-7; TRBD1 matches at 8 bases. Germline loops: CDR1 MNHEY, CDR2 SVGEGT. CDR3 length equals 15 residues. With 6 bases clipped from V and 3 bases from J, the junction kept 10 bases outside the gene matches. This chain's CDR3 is CASRTERQGYYEQYF. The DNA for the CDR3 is TGTGCCAGCAGGACGGAAAGACAGGGGTACTACGAGCAGTACTTC.

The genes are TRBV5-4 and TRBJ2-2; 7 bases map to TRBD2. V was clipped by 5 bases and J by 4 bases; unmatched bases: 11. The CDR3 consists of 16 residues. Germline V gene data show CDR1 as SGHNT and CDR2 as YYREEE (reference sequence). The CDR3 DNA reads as TGTGCCAGCAGTCCGACTAGCCGCCGAGGCACCGGGGAGCTGTTTTTT. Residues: CASSPTSRRGTGELFF.

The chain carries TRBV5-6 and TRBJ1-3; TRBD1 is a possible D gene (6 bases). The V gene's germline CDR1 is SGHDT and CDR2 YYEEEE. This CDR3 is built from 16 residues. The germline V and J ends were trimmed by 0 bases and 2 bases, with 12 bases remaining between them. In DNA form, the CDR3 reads TGTGCCAGCAGCTTGGTTCAGGGGATTCCTGGAAACACCATATATTTT. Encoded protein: CASSLVQGIPGNTIYF.

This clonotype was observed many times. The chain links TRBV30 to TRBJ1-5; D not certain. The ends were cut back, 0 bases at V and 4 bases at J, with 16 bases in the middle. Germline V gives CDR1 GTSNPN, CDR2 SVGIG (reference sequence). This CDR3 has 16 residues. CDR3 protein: CAWSVRFARKNQPQHF. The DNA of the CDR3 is TGTGCCTGGAGTGTAAGGTTTGCTAGGAAAAATCAGCCCCAGCATTTT.

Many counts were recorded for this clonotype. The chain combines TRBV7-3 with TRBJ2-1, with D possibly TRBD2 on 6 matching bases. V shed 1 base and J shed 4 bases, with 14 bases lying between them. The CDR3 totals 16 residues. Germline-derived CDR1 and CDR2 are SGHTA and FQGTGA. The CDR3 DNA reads TGTGCCAGCAGCTTAATCCCCCCCCTAGCGTACAATGAGCAGTTCTTC. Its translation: CASSLIPPLAYNEQFF.

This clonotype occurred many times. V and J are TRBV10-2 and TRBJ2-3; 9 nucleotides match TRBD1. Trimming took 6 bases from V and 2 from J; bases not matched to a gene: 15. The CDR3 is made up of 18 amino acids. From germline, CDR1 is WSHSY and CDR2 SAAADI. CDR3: CASSPGRDRELNTDTQYF. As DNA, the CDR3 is TGCGCCAGCAGCCCCGGCCGGGACAGGGAACTAAACACAGATACGCAGTATTTT.

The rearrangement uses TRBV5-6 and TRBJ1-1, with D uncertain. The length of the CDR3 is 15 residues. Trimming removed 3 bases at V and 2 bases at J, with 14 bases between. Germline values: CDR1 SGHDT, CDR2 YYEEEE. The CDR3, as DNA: TGTGCCAGCAGCTCCTTCTCTACTGTCAACACTGAAGCTTTCTTT. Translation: CASSSFSTVNTEAFF.

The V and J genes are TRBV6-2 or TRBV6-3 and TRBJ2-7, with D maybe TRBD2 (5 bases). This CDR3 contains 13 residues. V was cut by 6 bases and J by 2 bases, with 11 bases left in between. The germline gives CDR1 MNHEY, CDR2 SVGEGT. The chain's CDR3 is CASSVGGPYEQYF. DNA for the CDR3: TGTGCCAGCAGCGTAGGAGGACCCTACGAGCAGTACTTC.

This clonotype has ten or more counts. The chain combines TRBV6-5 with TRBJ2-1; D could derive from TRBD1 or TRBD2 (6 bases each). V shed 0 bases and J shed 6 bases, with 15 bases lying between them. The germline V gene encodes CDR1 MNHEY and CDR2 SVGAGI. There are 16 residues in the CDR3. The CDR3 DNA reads TGTGCCAGCAGTTACTCGGGGGGCCGTCTGCGCAATGAGCAGTTCTTC. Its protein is CASSYSGGRLRNEQFF.

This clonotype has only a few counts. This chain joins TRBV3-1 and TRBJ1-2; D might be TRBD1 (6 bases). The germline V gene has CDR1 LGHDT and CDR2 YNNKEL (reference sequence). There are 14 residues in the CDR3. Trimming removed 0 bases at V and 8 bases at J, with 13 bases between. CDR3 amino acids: CASSQDGGGQGYTF. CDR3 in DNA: TGTGCCAGCAGCCAAGATGGGGGGGGCCAGGGCTACACCTTC.

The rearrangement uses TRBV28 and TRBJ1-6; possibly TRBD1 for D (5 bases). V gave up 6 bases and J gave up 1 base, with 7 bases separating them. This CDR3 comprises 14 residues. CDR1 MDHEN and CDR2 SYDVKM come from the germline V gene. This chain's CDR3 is CASSGGSYNSPLHF. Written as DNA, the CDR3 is TGTGCCAGCAGCGGGGGATCCTATAATTCACCCCTCCACTTT.

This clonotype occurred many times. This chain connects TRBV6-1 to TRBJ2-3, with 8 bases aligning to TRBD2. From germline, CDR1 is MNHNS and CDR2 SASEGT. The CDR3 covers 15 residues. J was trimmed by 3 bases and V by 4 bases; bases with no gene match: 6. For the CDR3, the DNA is TGTGCCAGCAGTGTACTAGCGGTCGGGACAGATACGCAGTATTTT. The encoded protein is CASSVLAVGTDTQYF.